This T cell receptor (beta chain) was documented in a study of T cells in tuberculosis. Study in general: CD1B tetramers identified T cells specific for mycobacterial lipid GMM.

This clone is a singleton in its sample. Its antigen is unknown. Unsorted cryopreserved PBMC were sequenced, averaging around 100,000 T cells per clinical donor. TCRdb keeps only in-frame clones here, not all; method: immunoSEQ multiplex PCR. The repertoire consists of 35,000 to 45,000 clones, with almost 95% occurring once and the leading ten covering about 12%. Study results and caveats: GMM-specific TCRs were nearer to active tuberculosis alpha repertoires, suggesting expansion.

Germline CDR1 reads MGHRA; CDR2 reads YSYEKL. The CDR3 extends over 16 amino acids. V trimming: 0 bases; J trimming: 5 bases; junction bases outside the gene matches: 5. The specimen was PBMCs. The chain uses TRBV4-1 and TRBJ1-5; the match to TRBD1 covers 9 bases. The sequence was obtained from a donor aged 10 to 29 with latent tuberculosis or without tuberculosis infection. Some clones in this sample may be carry-over from other donors' samples. The CDR3 sequence is CASSQDPTGGYQPQHF. CDR3 nucleotides: TGCGCCAGCAGCCAAGATCCTACAGGGGGCTATCAGCCCCAGCATTTT.